This T cell receptor (beta chain) was identified in a study of cytomegalovirus exposure and HLA in healthy donors. Data came from immunoSEQ multiplex PCR; TCRdb stores just in-frame clones and leaves some out. Here the sample spans about 160,000 clones, over 85% being singletons. Study-wide results and limits: The authors enumerated over 150 TCR beta chains as linked to cytomegalovirus. In vitro checks showed that a few CMV-associated chains really do target CMV antigens.

Comment on this clone: The target antigen is unknown.

The V and J ends lost 7 bases and 7 bases, in that order; junction bases with no gene match: 9. This CDR3 region has 13 residues. The germline CDR1 and CDR2 sequences are MNHEY and SVGAGI. This sequence was found in a man aged 18 to 30 in good health and CMV-seropositive. This chain links TRBV6-5 with TRBJ2-5; 7 nucleotides line up with TRBD2. Sequenced material: PBMCs. The CDR3 bases are TGTGCCAGCATACCGGGTCCGGGGGGGACCCAGTACTTC. It yields the protein CASIPGPGGTQYF.